The next 16 T cell receptor beta chains were all read from a single sample in a study of blood T cell repertoires in COVID-19. TCRdb keeps only in-frame clones here, not all; method: immunoSEQ multiplex PCR. The data hold around 100,000 clones, with approximately 80% observed a single time. The sequencing sample was made of peripheral blood. The receptors shown here come from a woman in her 70s with acute or convalescent COVID-19.

This rearrangement joins TRBV2 to TRBJ1-3, with 8 nucleotides matching TRBD1. The germline V gene encodes CDR1 SNHLY and CDR2 FYNNEI. This CDR3 has 15 residues. V lost 1 base and J lost 2; bases outside the gene matches: 1. This chain's CDR3 is CASSEGQGPGNTIYF. CDR3 bases: TGTGCCAGCAGTGAAGGACAGGGGCCTGGAAACACCATATATTTT.

The rearrangement links TRBV19 to TRBJ1-2; unclear D gene. V was cut by 0 bases and J by 4 bases, with 15 bases left in between. The germline CDR1 and CDR2 sequences are LNHDA and SQIVND (reference sequence). This CDR3 region has 16 residues. This CDR3 is CASSIDVREVIYGYTF. Written as DNA, the CDR3 is TGTGCCAGTAGTATAGATGTGCGGGAGGTGATCTATGGCTACACCTTC.

The chain joins TRBV7-3 to TRBJ2-5; TRBD2 is a possible D gene (6 bases). With 5 bases removed from V and 7 bases from J, the gap between germline ends came to 17 bases. The CDR3 contains 14 residues. CDR1 is SGHTA, CDR2 FQGTGA, per germline. As DNA, the CDR3 is TGTGCCAGCAGCGACAGCGGGCCTGGGGGGACCCAGTACTTC. The encoded protein is CASSDSGPGGTQYF.

The chain employs TRBV10-3 and TRBJ2-3; TRBD2 matches 11 bases. The trim removed 10 bases at V and 5 bases at J, leaving 5 bases unmatched. The CDR3 length is 13 residues. CDR1 and CDR2 (germline): ENHRY, SYGVKD. The CDR3 region is CATLAGVEDTQYF. The CDR3 coding sequence is TGTGCCACACTAGCGGGGGTTGAAGATACGCAGTATTTT.

The V call is TRBV30, the J call TRBJ1-6, with 8 bases that match TRBD1. The V and J ends lost 4 bases and 7 bases, in that order; junction bases with no gene match: 6. The germline gives CDR1 GTSNPN, CDR2 SVGIG (reference sequence). This CDR3 contains 14 residues. The CDR3 DNA is TGTGCCTGGACGGGCGGACAGGGAAATTCACCCCTCCACTTT. Translation gives CAWTGGQGNSPLHF.

Worth noting for this clone: This may stem from a read error, because a much larger clone lies one nucleotide away. V is TRBV9 and J is TRBJ1-1; maybe TRBD1 (5 bases). Between the trimmed V and J ends, which lost 4 bases and 1 base, there was a span of 8 bases. CDR3 length: 13 amino acids. CDR1 SGDLS and CDR2 YYNGEE come from the germline V gene. The CDR3 is CASSFGGNTEAFF. The DNA of the CDR3 is TGTGCCAGCAGCTTCGGGGGGAACACTGAAGCTTTCTTT.

V usage is TRBV7-8 and J usage is TRBJ2-3; 9 bases are shared with TRBD2. The CDR3 totals 17 residues. From germline, CDR1 is SGHVS and CDR2 FQNEAQ. With V trimmed by 1 base and J by 5 bases, 10 bases remained unmatched. Written as DNA, the CDR3 is TGTGCCAGCAGCTTAGTTGGCGGGGGGGCGATGCAAGATACGCAGTATTTT. Amino acid sequence: CASSLVGGGAMQDTQYF.

The rearrangement joins TRBV9 to TRBJ2-2; TRBD2 matches 9 bases. V trimming: 4 bases; J trimming: 7 bases; junction bases outside the gene matches: 11. CDR3 length: 16 residues. Germline V CDR1 and CDR2: SGDLS, YYNGEE. The chain's CDR3 is CASSPVGGRADGELFF. CDR3 sequence (DNA): TGTGCCAGCAGCCCGGTGGGCGGGAGGGCCGACGGGGAGCTGTTTTTT.

This chain links TRBV5-4 with TRBJ2-1; tentative D call: TRBD1 (5 bases). This CDR3 is 15 amino acids long. Germline CDR1 is SGHNT and CDR2 is YYREEE (reference sequence). The V gene lost 0 bases and the J gene lost 0 bases, with 7 bases spanning the gap. CDR3 amino acids: CASSLDQGSYNEQFF. In DNA form, the CDR3 reads TGTGCCAGCAGCTTGGACCAGGGCTCCTACAATGAGCAGTTCTTC.

The rearrangement links TRBV12-3 or TRBV12-4 to TRBJ1-3; D is perhaps TRBD1 (5 bases). V gave up 2 bases and J gave up 8 bases, with 10 bases separating them. The length of the CDR3 is 13 residues. CDR3 sequence (DNA): TGTGCCAGCAGTTTATGGGGGGGAGACACCATATATTTT. Residues: CASSLWGGDTIYF.

The chain is built from TRBV4-1 and TRBJ2-1, with D tentatively TRBD1 (5 bases). Germline assignment: CDR1 MGHRA and CDR2 YSYEKL. The CDR3 runs to 16 residues. V was shortened by 4 bases and J by 6 bases, with 19 bases between the two germline ends. Written as DNA, the CDR3 is TGCGCCAGCAGCCTAAGGGGCACCTCCTTAGGCAATGAGCAGTTCTTC. Residues: CASSLRGTSLGNEQFF.

The chain has TRBV12-5 and TRBJ2-2, with 11 positions matching TRBD1. Germline-derived CDR1 and CDR2 are LGHNT and FRNRAP. CDR3 length: 20 residues. Losses at the gene ends were 5 bases for V and 4 bases for J; bases not matched to a gene: 18. CDR3 sequence reads: CASGRGTGGRSGSGTGELFF. The CDR3 nucleotides read TGTGCTAGTGGTCGAGGGACAGGGGGTAGGAGCGGGAGCGGCACCGGGGAGCTGTTTTTT. The full variable domain, completed using reference TRBV12-5 and TRBJ2-2, is DARVTQTPRHKVTEMGQEVTMRCQPILGHNTVFWYRQTMMQGLELLAYFRNRAPLDDSGMPKDRFSAEMPDATLATLKIQPSEPRDSAVYFCASGRGTGGRSGSGTGELFFGEGSRLTVL.

The chain has TRBV5-6 and TRBJ2-3; 7 nucleotides agree with TRBD1. V gave up 4 bases and J gave up 7 bases; unmatched junction bases: 12. CDR3 size: 15 residues. Germline V gene lookup returns CDR1 SGHDT and CDR2 YYEEEE. CDR3 amino acids: CASSLRLTGFNTQYF. The CDR3 nucleotides read TGTGCCAGCAGCCTCCGCCTGACAGGGTTTAATACGCAGTATTTT.

The chain couples TRBV9 to TRBJ2-5, with a weak D call TRBD2 (5 bases). This CDR3 is 14 amino acids long. The germline CDR1 and CDR2 sequences are SGDLS and YYNGEE. V was shortened by 5 bases and J by 1 base, with 12 bases between the two germline ends. Here the CDR3 DNA reads TGTGCCAGCAGTCCGGGGTTTGGCCAAGAGACCCAGTACTTC. This gives the protein CASSPGFGQETQYF.

The chain employs TRBV19 and TRBJ1-4; TRBD1 matches 8 bases. This CDR3 is 16 amino acids long. V lost 5 bases and J lost 4; bases outside the gene matches: 9. The V gene's germline CDR1 is LNHDA and CDR2 SQIVND (reference sequence). CDR3 protein: CASSGGGQVINEKLFF. For the CDR3, the DNA is TGTGCCAGTAGTGGAGGGGGACAGGTCATTAATGAAAAACTGTTTTTT.

This clone was seen just once. The chain uses TRBV5-4 and TRBJ2-3, with 8 bases that match TRBD2. V was pared by 1 base and J by 4 bases, with 2 bases of the junction left unmatched. The CDR3 has 14 residues. Germline CDR1 is SGHNT and CDR2 is YYREEE (reference sequence). The CDR3 sequence: CASSLLSGADTQYF. CDR3 in DNA: TGTGCCAGCAGCTTGCTTAGCGGGGCAGATACGCAGTATTTT.